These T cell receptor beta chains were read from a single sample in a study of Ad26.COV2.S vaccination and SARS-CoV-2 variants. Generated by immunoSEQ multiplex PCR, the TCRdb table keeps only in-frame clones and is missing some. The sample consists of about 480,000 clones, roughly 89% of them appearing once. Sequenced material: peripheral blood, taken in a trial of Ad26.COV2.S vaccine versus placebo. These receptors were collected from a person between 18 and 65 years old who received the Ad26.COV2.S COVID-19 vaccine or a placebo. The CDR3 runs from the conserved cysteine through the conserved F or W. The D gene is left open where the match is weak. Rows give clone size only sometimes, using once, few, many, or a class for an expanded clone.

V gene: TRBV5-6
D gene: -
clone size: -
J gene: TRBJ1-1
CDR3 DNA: TGTGCCAGCAGTATTTCGCGGGGGACTGAAGCTTTCTTT
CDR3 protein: CASSISRGTEAFF

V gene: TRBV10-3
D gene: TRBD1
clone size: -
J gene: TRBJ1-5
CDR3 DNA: TGTGCCATCAGTACACGACAGGGTCAGCCCCAGCATTTT
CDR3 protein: CAISTRQGQPQHF

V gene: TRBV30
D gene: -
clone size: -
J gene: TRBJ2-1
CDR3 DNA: TGTGCCTCGAGGCGGGACAGAATAAACAATGAGCAGTTCTTC
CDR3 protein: CASRRDRINNEQFF

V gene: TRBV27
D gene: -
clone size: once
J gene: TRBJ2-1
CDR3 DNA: TGTGCCAGCAGCACAACAGGGTCGACTTTCAATGAGCAGTTCTTC
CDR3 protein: CASSTTGSTFNEQFF

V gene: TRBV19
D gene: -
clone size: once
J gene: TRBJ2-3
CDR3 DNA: TGTGCCAGTAGTATGCAGCGGATCAGCACAGATACGCAGTATTTT
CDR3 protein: CASSMQRISTDTQYF

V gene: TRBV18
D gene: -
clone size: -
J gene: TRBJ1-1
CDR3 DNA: TGTGCCAGCTCACAGGGGGGCGACGGCACTGAAGCTTTCTTT
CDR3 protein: CASSQGGDGTEAFF

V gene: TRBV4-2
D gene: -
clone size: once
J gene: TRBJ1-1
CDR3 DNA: TGTGCCAGCAGCCAAGTACTACCGGGAGTAGCTGAAGCTTTCTTT
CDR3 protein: CASSQVLPGVAEAFF

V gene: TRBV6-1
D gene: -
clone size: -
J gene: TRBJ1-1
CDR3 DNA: TGTGCCAGCAGTGAAGGGGCGTGGGGGCTTAACACTGAAGCTTTCTTT
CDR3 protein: CASSEGAWGLNTEAFF

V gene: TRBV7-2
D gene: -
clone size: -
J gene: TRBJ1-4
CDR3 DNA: TGTGCCAGCAGCTTAGCCGCTAATGAAAAACTGTTTTTT
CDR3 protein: CASSLAANEKLFF

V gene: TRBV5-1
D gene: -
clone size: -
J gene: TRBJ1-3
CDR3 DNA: TGCGCCAGCAGCTTGAGGTCAGGGACCTCTGGAAACACCATATATTTT
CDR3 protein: CASSLRSGTSGNTIYF

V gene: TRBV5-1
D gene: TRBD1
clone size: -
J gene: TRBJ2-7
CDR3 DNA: TGCGCCAGCAGATACACCGGGACAGGGGGCGGCCCCTACGAGCAGTACTTC
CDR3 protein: CASRYTGTGGGPYEQYF

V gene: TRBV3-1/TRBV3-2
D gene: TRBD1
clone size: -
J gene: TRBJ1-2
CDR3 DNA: TGTGCCAGCAGGGGACAGGGTAATTTCAGAATCGGCTACACCTTC
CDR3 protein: CASRGQGNFRIGYTF

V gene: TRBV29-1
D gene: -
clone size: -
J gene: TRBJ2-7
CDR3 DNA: TGCAGCGTTGACAGGGGAGGGTACGAGCAGTACTTC
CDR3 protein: CSVDRGGYEQYF

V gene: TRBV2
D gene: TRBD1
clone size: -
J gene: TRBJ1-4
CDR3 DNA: TGTGCCAGCAGCGGACAGGTTTGGGGCGGTGAAAAACTGTTTTTT
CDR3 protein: CASSGQVWGGEKLFF

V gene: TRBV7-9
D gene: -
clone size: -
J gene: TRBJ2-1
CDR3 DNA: TGTGCCAGCAGCTTACGGGCCGGGAACGGATTAGACAATGAGCAGTTCTTC
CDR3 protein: CASSLRAGNGLDNEQFF

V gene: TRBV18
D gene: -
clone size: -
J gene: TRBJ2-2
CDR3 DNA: TGTGCCAGCTCACCACTTTCGGCTAGCGCCACCACCGGGGAGCTGTTTTTT
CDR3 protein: CASSPLSASATTGELFF

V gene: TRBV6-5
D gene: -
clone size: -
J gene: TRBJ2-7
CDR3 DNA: TGTGCCAGCAGTTACTCAAATACGGATCCCTACGAGCAGTACTTC
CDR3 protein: CASSYSNTDPYEQYF

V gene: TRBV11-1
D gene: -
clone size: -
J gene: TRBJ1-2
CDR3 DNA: TGTGCCAGCAGCTTATCGTTGACGGGGGCCGGTGGCTACACCTTC
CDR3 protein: CASSLSLTGAGGYTF

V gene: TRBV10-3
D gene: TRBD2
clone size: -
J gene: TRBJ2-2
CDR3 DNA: TGTGCCATCAGCGAGGGAGTACTAGCGGGAATTACCGGGGAGCTGTTTTTT
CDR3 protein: CAISEGVLAGITGELFF

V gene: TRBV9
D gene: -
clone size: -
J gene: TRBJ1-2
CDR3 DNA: TGTGCCAGCAGCGTAGATCAGGGTGCCTATGGCTACACCTTC
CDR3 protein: CASSVDQGAYGYTF

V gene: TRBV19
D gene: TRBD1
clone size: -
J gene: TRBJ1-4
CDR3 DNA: TGTGCCAGTAGTACGACAGGGGGCACTAATGAAAAACTGTTTTTT
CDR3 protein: CASSTTGGTNEKLFF

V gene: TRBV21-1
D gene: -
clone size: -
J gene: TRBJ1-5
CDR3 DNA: TGTGCCAGTAGGAATCAGAAGACATTGGGAAATCAGCCCCAGCATTTT
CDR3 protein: CASRNQKTLGNQPQHF

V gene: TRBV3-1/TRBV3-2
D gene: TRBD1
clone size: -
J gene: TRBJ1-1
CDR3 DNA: TGTGCCAGCAGCCCTTCGCTTGACAGGGGCCGGGCTGAAGCTTTCTTT
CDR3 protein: CASSPSLDRGRAEAFF

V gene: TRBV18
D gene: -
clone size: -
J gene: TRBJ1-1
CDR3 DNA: TGTGCCAGCTCATCCCGACAGGCCACTGAAGCTTTCTTT
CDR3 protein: CASSSRQATEAFF

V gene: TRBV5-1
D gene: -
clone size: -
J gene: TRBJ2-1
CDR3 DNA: TGCGCCAGCTCGGGAAACTCCTACAATGAGCAGTTCTTC
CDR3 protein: CASSGNSYNEQFF

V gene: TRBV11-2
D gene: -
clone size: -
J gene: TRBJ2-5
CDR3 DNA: TGTGCCAGCAGCCCGGGGGTCCAAGAGACCCAGTACTTC
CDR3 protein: CASSPGVQETQYF

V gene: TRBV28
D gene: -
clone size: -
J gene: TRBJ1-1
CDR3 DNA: TGTGCCAGCTTTAGGGGATGGTCTGAAGCTTTCTTT
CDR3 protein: CASFRGWSEAFF

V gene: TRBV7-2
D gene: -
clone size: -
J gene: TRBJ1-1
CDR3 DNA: TGTGCCAGCAGCTTAGTAGGGCAGTTCACTGAAGCTTTCTTT
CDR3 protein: CASSLVGQFTEAFF

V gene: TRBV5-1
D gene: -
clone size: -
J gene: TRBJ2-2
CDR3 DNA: TGCGCCAGCAGCTTGACTCCCCCCTCTGACGCCGGGGAGCTGTTTTTT
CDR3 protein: CASSLTPPSDAGELFF

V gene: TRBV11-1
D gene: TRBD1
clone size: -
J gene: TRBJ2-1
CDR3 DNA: TGTGCCAGCAGCTTAGCGGGGACAGAGGGCGGGCCGTTCTTC
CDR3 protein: CASSLAGTEGGPFF

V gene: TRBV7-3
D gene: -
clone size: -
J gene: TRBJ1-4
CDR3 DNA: TGTGCCAGCAAGCCTGGGGGAGACGGTCTGGAGGCGAATGAAAAACTGTTTTTT
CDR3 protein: CASKPGGDGLEANEKLFF

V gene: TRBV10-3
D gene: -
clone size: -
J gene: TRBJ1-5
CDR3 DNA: TGTGCCATCAGTGAACTTTTTTCGGGTCAGCCCCAGCATTTT
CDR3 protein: CAISELFSGQPQHF

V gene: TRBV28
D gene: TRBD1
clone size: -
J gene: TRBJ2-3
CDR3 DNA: TGTGCCAGCAGCCGACAGGGGTTGAGGCATACGCAGTATTTT
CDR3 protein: CASSRQGLRHTQYF

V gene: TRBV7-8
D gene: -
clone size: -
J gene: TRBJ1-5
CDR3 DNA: TGTGCCAGCAGCTTAGGCAGGTCGAGGCATGGAGGTCAGCCCCAGCATTTT
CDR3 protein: CASSLGRSRHGGQPQHF

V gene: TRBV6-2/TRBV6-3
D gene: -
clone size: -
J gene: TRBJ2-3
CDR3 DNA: TGTGCCAGCAGCCCCTATTTGAATACGCAGTATTTT
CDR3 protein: CASSPYLNTQYF

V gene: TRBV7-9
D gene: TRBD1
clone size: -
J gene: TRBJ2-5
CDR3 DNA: TGTGCCAGCAGCTTAGGGGACAGAAGAGACCAGATGGAGACCCAGTACTTC
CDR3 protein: CASSLGDRRDQMETQYF